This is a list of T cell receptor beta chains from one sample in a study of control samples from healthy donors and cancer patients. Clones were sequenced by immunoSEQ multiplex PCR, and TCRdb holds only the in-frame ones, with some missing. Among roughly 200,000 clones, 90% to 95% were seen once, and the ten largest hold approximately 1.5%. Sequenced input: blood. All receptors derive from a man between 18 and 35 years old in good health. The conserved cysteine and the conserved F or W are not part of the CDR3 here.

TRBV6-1	ASSEGAGVRQPQH
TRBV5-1	ASSLKGTGAYEQY
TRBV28	ASTGGVLVQF
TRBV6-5	ASSLGSSAKNIQH
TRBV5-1	ASSFGLTQLETQY
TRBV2	ASTLAGGSDTQY
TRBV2	ASSVGTGDEKLF
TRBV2	ASEGRNEKLF
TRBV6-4	ASSPSHGQGITGELF
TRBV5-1	ASSSNPGQGALGQY
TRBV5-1	ASSLAGGSYEQY